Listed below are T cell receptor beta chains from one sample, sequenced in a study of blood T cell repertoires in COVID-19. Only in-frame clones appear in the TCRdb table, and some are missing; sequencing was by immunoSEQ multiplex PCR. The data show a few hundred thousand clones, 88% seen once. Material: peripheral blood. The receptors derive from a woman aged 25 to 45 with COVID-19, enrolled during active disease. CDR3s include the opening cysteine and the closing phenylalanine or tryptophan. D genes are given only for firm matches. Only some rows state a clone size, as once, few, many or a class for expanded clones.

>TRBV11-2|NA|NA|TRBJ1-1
CASSFEGNTEAFF
TGTGCCAGCAGCTTTGAGGGGAACACTGAAGCTTTCTTT
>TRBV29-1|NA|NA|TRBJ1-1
CSVTEETSKAFF
TGCAGCGTCACGGAGGAGACCTCCAAAGCTTTCTTT
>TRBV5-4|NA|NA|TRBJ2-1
CASMRWGDGHNEQFF
TGTGCCAGCATGCGGTGGGGGGACGGACACAATGAGCAGTTCTTC
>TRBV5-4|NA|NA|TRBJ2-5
CASSLAWGSGETQYF
TGTGCCAGCAGCTTGGCTTGGGGCTCTGGTGAGACCCAGTACTTC
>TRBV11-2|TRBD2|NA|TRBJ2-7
CASSYTGTSSYEQYF
TGTGCCAGCAGCTACACAGGGACTAGCTCCTACGAGCAGTACTTC
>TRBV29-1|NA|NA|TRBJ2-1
CSVAATGKQFF
TGCAGCGTTGCAGCAACAGGGAAACAGTTCTTC
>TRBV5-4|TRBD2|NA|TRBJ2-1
CASSKEAGGNPYNEQFF
TGTGCCAGCAGCAAGGAAGCGGGAGGGAACCCCTACAATGAGCAGTTCTTC
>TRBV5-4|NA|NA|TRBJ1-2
CASSQGSNYGYTF
TGTGCCAGCAGCCAGGGATCTAACTATGGCTACACCTTC
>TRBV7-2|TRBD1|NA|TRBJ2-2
CASSFGTATGELFF
TGTGCCAGCAGCTTCGGGACAGCAACCGGGGAGCTGTTTTTT
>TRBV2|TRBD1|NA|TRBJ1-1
CASSRDRGRGNTEAFF
TGTGCCAGCAGCCGGGACAGGGGGCGTGGGAACACTGAAGCTTTCTTT
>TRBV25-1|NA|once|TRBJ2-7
CASSEDWQGREQYF
TGTGCCAGCAGTGAAGATTGGCAGGGTAGAGAGCAGTACTTC
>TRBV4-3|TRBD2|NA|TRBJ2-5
CASSQMVGLAGGETQYF
TGCGCCAGCAGCCAGATGGTGGGACTAGCAGGCGGAGAGACCCAGTACTTC
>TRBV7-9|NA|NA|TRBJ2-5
CASSLGDLRVNQETQYF
TGTGCCAGCAGCTTGGGGGACTTGCGGGTGAACCAAGAGACCCAGTACTTC
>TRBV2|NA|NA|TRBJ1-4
CASSEQGGEKLFF
TGTGCCAGCAGTGAACAGGGAGGTGAAAAACTGTTTTTT
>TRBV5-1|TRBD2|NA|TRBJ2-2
CASSGTSRDTGELFF
TGCGCCAGCAGCGGGACTAGCCGGGACACCGGGGAGCTGTTTTTT
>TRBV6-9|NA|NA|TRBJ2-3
CASSPFTDTQYF
TGTGCCAGCAGTCCATTCACAGATACGCAGTATTTT
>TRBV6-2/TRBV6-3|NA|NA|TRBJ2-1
CASSSIPSWEQFF
TGTGCCAGCAGTTCCATACCTAGTTGGGAGCAGTTCTTC
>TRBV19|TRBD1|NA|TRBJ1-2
CASSIGGTGFRGYTF
TGTGCCAGTAGTATAGGAGGGACAGGGTTCCGTGGCTACACCTTC
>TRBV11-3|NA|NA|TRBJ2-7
CASSLDGQEQYF
TGTGCCAGCAGCTTAGATGGACAGGAGCAGTACTTC